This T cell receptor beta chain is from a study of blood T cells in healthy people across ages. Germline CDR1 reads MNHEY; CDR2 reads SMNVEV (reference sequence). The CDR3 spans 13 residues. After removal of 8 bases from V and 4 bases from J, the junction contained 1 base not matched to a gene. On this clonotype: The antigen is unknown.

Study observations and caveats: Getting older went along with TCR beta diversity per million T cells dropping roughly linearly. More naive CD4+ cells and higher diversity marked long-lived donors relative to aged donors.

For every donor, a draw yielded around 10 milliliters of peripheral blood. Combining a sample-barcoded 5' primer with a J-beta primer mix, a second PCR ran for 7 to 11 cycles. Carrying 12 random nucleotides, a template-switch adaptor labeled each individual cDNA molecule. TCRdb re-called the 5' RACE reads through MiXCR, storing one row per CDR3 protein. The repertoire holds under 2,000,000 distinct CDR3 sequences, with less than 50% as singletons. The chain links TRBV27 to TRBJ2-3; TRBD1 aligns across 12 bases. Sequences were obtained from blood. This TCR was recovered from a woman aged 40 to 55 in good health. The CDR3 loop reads CASWDRGPDTQYF. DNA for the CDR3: TGTGCCAGCTGGGACAGGGGGCCAGATACGCAGTATTTT.